Presented here are 17 T cell receptor beta chains from one specimen sequenced in a study of T cells in Graves' hyperthyroidism and ophthalmopathy. The CDR3 regions of TCR beta were amplified from RNA transcripts. HTBI primers were used for first-round RT-PCR of the TCR CDR3. TCRdb processed the multiplex PCR reads anew with MiXCR; each CDR3 protein has one entry. The sample holds more than 650,000 distinct CDR3 sequences, less than 15% seen once. Sample: blood. These receptor sequences come from a woman younger than 35 with Graves' hyperthyroidism.

The table lists this clonotype with a few counts. The chain couples TRBV6-1 to TRBJ2-2, with D perhaps matching TRBD1 (6 bases). The CDR3 contains 16 residues. Germline V lookup: CDR1 MNHNS, CDR2 SASEGT. Trimming cost V 7 bases and J 2 bases, with 17 bases left between them. The CDR3 bases are TGTGCCAGCACCCCATGGGGCAGGGGTAACACCGGGGAGCTGTTTTTT. Amino acid sequence: CASTPWGRGNTGELFF.

This clonotype was recorded many times. The rearrangement joins TRBV7-2 to TRBJ2-1; the match to TRBD2 covers 9 bases. The CDR3 totals 18 residues. Looked up from germline, CDR1 is SGHTA and CDR2 is FQGNSA. Trimming at V came to 4 bases and at J to 2 bases, leaving 12 bases not matched to a gene. The CDR3 sequence is CASSSPEGGRATYNEQFF. The CDR3 DNA reads TGTGCCAGCAGCTCTCCGGAGGGCGGGAGGGCCACCTACAATGAGCAGTTCTTC.

The chain is built from TRBV12-3 or TRBV12-4 and TRBJ2-1; 12 bases map to TRBD2. Trimming removed 5 bases from V and 9 bases from J; junction bases left unmatched: 8. The CDR3 has 15 residues. DNA for the CDR3: TGTGCCAGCAGTCAACGACTAGCGGGAGTAGGTGAGCAGTTCTTC. The encoded protein is CASSQRLAGVGEQFF.

The chain recombines TRBV7-6 with TRBJ2-5; TRBD1 aligns across 8 bases. This CDR3 region has 15 residues. V lost 3 bases, J lost 5 bases, and 8 bases stayed unmatched. CDR1 is SGHVS and CDR2 is FNYEAQ in the germline V gene. The CDR3 sequence is CASSFAGGVQETQYF. In DNA, the CDR3 is TGTGCCAGCAGCTTTGCAGGGGGCGTCCAGGAGACCCAGTACTTC.

There are many counts of this clonotype. The chain links TRBV7-9 to TRBJ2-7, with 10 bases fitting TRBD1. V dropped 3 bases and J dropped 0; count of bases not matched to a gene: 2. This CDR3 comprises 15 residues. Germline V lookup: CDR1 SEHNR, CDR2 FQNEAQ (reference sequence). Written as DNA, the CDR3 is TGTGCCAGCAGCTTGGGACAGGGGAGCTCCTACGAGCAGTACTTC. Its protein product is CASSLGQGSSYEQYF.

In its sample, this clonotype was seen many times. The chain recombines TRBV7-8 with TRBJ2-4; possible D gene TRBD1, 7 bases. This CDR3 has 14 amino acids. The V end lost 5 bases, the J end lost 9 bases, and 17 bases lay between the germline ends. Germline values: CDR1 SGHVS, CDR2 FQNEAQ. CDR3 residues: CASSPDRAGGIQYF. The DNA for the CDR3 is TGTGCCAGCAGCCCCGACAGGGCCGGGGGCATTCAGTACTTC.

In its sample, this clonotype was seen a few times. It differs at one base from a far larger clone, so likely a read error. The chain couples TRBV7-9 to TRBJ2-7; D call uncertain. This CDR3 comprises 11 residues. The V and J ends lost 4 bases and 5 bases respectively, with 6 bases between them. Germline CDR1 is SEHNR and CDR2 is FQNEAQ (reference sequence). The CDR3 DNA follows: TGTGCCAGCAGCTCTACCCACGAGCAGTACTTC. Protein sequence: CASSSTHEQYF.

This clonotype was recorded at least ten times. This CDR3 is CASTGTAGGKTQYF. The CDR3 DNA reads TGTGCCAGCACCGGAACCGCGGGAGGGAAGACCCAGTACTTC. The chain combines TRBV11-2 with TRBJ2-5; 9 bases line up with TRBD2. CDR1 is SGHAT, CDR2 FQNNGV, per germline. The CDR3 runs 14 residues. The V segment lost 7 bases and the J segment 6 bases; nucleotides outside the gene matches: 9.

This chain links TRBV27 with TRBJ2-5, with 7 bases lining up with TRBD1. V gave up 6 bases and J gave up 2 bases; unmatched junction bases: 6. Germline V gene data show CDR1 as MNHEY and CDR2 as SMNVEV (reference sequence). CDR3 size: 14 residues. The CDR3 sequence: CASSSRGQQETQYF. CDR3 nucleotide sequence: TGTGCCAGCAGCTCCCGGGGACAGCAAGAGACCCAGTACTTC.

This clonotype was seen a few times. The chain uses TRBV29-1 and TRBJ2-7; TRBD1 aligns across 7 bases. The V and J ends lost 5 bases and 0 bases, in that order; junction bases with no gene match: 7. Germline CDR1 and CDR2: SQVTM and ANQGSEA. This CDR3 has 14 amino acids. For the CDR3, the DNA is TGCAGCGTTCTACCGGGACAGAGCTCCTACGAGCAGTACTTC. Translated: CSVLPGQSSYEQYF.

Regarding this clonotype: This may stem from a read error, because a much larger clone lies one nucleotide away. V and J are TRBV2 and TRBJ2-1; D is perhaps TRBD2 (6 bases). This CDR3 has 15 residues. Germline V gene sequence: CDR1 SNHLY, CDR2 FYNNEI. V was clipped by 7 bases and J by 9 bases, with 22 bases between them. The CDR3 sequence: CASILRLAHDSEQFF. As DNA, the CDR3 is TGTGCCAGCATTTTACGCCTAGCGCATGACAGTGAGCAGTTCTTC.

This clonotype has a count of ten or more. The J gene is TRBJ2-2, the V gene TRBV30, with a weak D call TRBD2 (5 bases). The ends were cut back, 0 bases at V and 0 bases at J, with 11 bases in the middle. This CDR3 is built from 16 residues. Germline V gives CDR1 GTSNPN, CDR2 SVGIG (reference sequence). The CDR3, as DNA: TGTGCCTGGAGTGTACCGGGGTTCCCGAACACCGGGGAGCTGTTTTTT. Translation gives CAWSVPGFPNTGELFF.

This clonotype was detected only a few times. J is TRBJ2-3 and V is TRBV29-1; D not certain. The CDR3 runs to 14 residues. Germline CDR1 reads SQVTM; CDR2 reads ANQGSEA. Trimming cost V 7 bases and J 3 bases, with 17 bases left between them. In DNA form, the CDR3 reads TGCAGCGGAGTGGCCCTAGATTGGACAGATACGCAGTATTTT. As protein: CSGVALDWTDTQYF.

This clonotype showed up many times. The J gene is TRBJ1-1, the V gene TRBV28; TRBD1 might be the D (5 bases). The CDR3 loop spans 14 amino acids. Germline CDR1 reads MDHEN; CDR2 reads SYDVKM. The V end was cut by 3 bases, the J end by 3 bases, with 11 bases between. DNA for the CDR3: TGTGCCAGCAGTTTGAGCAGGGTGTACACTGAAGCTTTCTTT. Amino acid sequence: CASSLSRVYTEAFF.

This clonotype was seen at least ten times. The genes are TRBV28 and TRBJ1-3; tentative D call: TRBD1 (5 bases). The CDR3 has 15 amino acids. Trimming left V 4 bases short and J 0 bases short, with 10 bases between. Germline V CDR1 and CDR2: MDHEN, SYDVKM. Here the CDR3 DNA reads TGTGCCAGCAGTTCCAGGGACCACTCTGGAAACACCATATATTTT. Amino acids: CASSSRDHSGNTIYF.

This chain links TRBV4-3 with TRBJ2-1; TRBD2 matches at 11 bases. Germline assignment: CDR1 LGHNA and CDR2 YSLEER. The CDR3 consists of 15 residues. The V segment lost 0 bases and the J segment 15 bases; nucleotides outside the gene matches: 10. CDR3 DNA: TGCGCCAGCAGCCAAGACAGTGGGACTAGCGGACACCGGTTCTTC. Its protein product is CASSQDSGTSGHRFF.

CDR3 in amino acids: CASSLVLAGGTRELFF. The CDR3 DNA follows: TGTGCCAGCAGCTTAGTCCTAGCGGGAGGGACCCGGGAGCTGTTTTTT. The chain carries TRBV7-6 and TRBJ2-2, with 12 bases aligning to TRBD2. This CDR3 comprises 16 residues. J gave up 9 bases and V 1 base, and 6 bases lay outside the gene matches. Looked up from germline, CDR1 is SGHVS and CDR2 is FNYEAQ.